This T cell receptor beta chain stems from a study of T cells in Graves' hyperthyroidism and ophthalmopathy. General study findings and limits: A 13 V-J signature model discriminated ophthalmopathy versus stable hyperthyroidism. Ophthalmopathy got predicted by the model a median 6.5 months before its onset.

Thyroid ultrasound, orbital computed tomography, clinical symptoms, and serum thyroxine and TRAb underpinned diagnoses. RNA transcripts yielded amplified TCR beta CDR3 regions. The study used the HTBI primer set for a first-round RT-PCR of the TCR CDR3. A single record per CDR3 protein comes from TCRdb applying MiXCR to the multiplex PCR reads. The repertoire holds about 370,000 distinct CDR3 sequences, with 13% to 15% as singletons. This clonotype was detected ten times or more. Its cognate antigen is unknown. Sequencing used blood. The source of this sequence is a woman in her sixties or seventies with Graves' ophthalmopathy.

The CDR3 nucleotides are TGTGCCAGCAGTGTTAAACAGGGGAGAACTGAAGCTTTCTTT. Its translation: CASSVKQGRTEAFF. The V call is TRBV27, the J call TRBJ1-1, with 7 bases that match TRBD1. The CDR3 covers 14 residues. Trimming took 5 bases from V and 5 from J; bases not matched to a gene: 8. CDR1 is MNHEY, CDR2 SMNVEV, per germline (reference sequence).